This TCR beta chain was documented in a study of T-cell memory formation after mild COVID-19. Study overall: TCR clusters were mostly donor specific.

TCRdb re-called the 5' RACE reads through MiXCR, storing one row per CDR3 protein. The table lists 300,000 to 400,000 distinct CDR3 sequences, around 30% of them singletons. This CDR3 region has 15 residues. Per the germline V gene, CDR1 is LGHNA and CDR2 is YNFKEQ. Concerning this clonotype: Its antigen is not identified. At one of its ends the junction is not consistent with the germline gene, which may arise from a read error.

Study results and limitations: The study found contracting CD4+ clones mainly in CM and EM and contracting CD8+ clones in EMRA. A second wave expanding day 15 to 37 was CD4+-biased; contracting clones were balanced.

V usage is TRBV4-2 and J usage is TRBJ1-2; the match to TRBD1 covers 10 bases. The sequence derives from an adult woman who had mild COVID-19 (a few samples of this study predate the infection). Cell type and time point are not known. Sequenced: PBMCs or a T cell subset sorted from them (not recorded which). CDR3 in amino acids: CASSQGTGENFGYTF. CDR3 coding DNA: TGTGCCAGCAGCCAGGGGACAGGGGAGAACTTTGGCTACACCTTC.